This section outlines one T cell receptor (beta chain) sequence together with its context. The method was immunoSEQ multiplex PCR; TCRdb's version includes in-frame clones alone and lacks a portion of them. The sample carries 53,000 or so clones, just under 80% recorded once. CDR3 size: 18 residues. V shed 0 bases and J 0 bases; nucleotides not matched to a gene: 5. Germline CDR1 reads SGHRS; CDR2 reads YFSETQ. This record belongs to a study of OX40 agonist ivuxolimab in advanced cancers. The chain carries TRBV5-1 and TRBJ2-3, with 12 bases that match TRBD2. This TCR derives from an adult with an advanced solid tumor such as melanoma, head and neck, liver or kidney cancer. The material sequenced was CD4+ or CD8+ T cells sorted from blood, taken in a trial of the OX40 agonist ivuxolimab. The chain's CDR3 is CASSLELAGGLSTDTQYF. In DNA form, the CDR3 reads TGCGCCAGCAGCTTGGAACTAGCGGGGGGACTCAGCACAGATACGCAGTATTTT.